The 11 T cell receptor beta chains below were found in one sample sequenced in a study of shared clonotypes between healthy human individuals. Method: immunoSEQ multiplex PCR; TCRdb's copy keeps in-frame clones and lacks some. The data show about 2 million clones, 90% to 95% seen once. The sequencing sample was made of naive CD4+ T cells sorted from blood. The subset is: CD45RA+ positively selected. The receptor set was obtained from a man younger than 35 in good health.

The chain is built from TRBV21-1 and TRBJ1-2. TRBV21-1 is marked as a pseudogene. CDR3 length equals 18 residues. The CDR3 region has the DNA TGTGCCAGCAGCAAACCCGGGGGAAGACAGGACCCTAACTATGGCTACACCTTC. It translates to CASSKPGGRQDPNYGYTF.

This clone occurred once. This sequence joins TRBV27 and TRBJ1-5; possible D gene TRBD1, 6 bases. CDR3 size: 14 residues. Per germline, CDR1 MNHEY and CDR2 SMNVEV (reference sequence). Between the trimmed V and J ends, which lost 3 bases and 7 bases, there was a span of 13 bases. Here the CDR3 DNA reads TGTGCCAGCAGTTTTCGGGGGGCCGAGCAGCCCCAGCATTTT. It specifies CASSFRGAEQPQHF.

CDR3 residues: CASSEAGTGRAVEAFF. In DNA, the CDR3 is TGTGCCAGCAGTGAAGCGGGGACAGGGAGGGCGGTTGAAGCTTTCTTT. The rearrangement uses TRBV6-1 and TRBJ1-1, with 9 bases aligning to TRBD1. J lost 7 bases, V lost 0 bases, and 9 bases had no gene match. Per the germline V gene, CDR1 is MNHNS and CDR2 is SASEGT. The CDR3 contains 16 residues.

Comment on this clone: Other DNA sequences in the same sample also yield this CDR3. The chain has TRBV5-1 and TRBJ2-1, with 8 bases aligning to TRBD2. The V segment lost 1 base and the J segment 4 bases; nucleotides outside the gene matches: 4. The CDR3 has 15 amino acids. Germline V gene sequence: CDR1 SGHRS, CDR2 YFSETQ. The chain's CDR3 is CASSLTSGVYNEQFF. CDR3 bases: TGCGCCAGCAGCTTGACTAGCGGAGTTTACAATGAGCAGTTCTTC. The full variable domain, rest sourced from reference TRBV5-1 and TRBJ2-1, is KAGVTQTPRYLIKTRGQQVTLSCSPISGHRSVSWYQQTPGQGLQFLFEYFSETQRNKGNFPGRFSGRQFSNSRSEMNVSTLELGDSALYLCASSLTSGVYNEQFFGPGTRLTVL.

The chain couples TRBV5-4 to TRBJ2-1; TRBD1 might be the D (5 bases). CDR3 length: 14 amino acids. Germline CDR1 is SGHNT and CDR2 is YYREEE (reference sequence). Between the trimmed V and J ends, which lost 4 bases and 2 bases, there was a span of 10 bases. The DNA of the CDR3 is TGTGCCAGCAGCCTCCAGGGTCCCTACAATGAGCAGTTCTTC. Its translation is CASSLQGPYNEQFF.

V is TRBV12-5 and J is TRBJ2-3, with 12 bases matching TRBD2. The CDR3 sequence is 17 residues long. From germline, CDR1 is LGHNT and CDR2 FRNRAP. The junction had 6 bases not matched to a gene; V was cut back by 2 bases and J by 3 bases. The CDR3 loop reads CASGLSGLAGRTDTQYF. CDR3 coding DNA: TGTGCTAGTGGTTTGTCCGGACTAGCGGGAAGGACAGATACGCAGTATTTT.

The genes are TRBV10-1 and TRBJ2-7; 9 positions agree with TRBD1. V lost 3 bases to trimming and J lost 5 bases; unmatched junction nucleotides: 5. CDR1 and CDR2 (germline): WNHNN, SYGVQD (reference sequence). The CDR3 runs to 14 residues. In DNA, the CDR3 is TGCGCCAGCAGTGACGGGACAGGGCTCCACGAGCAGTACTTC. Translation: CASSDGTGLHEQYF.

This rearrangement joins TRBV4-1 to TRBJ1-5, with a possible D match to TRBD1 (6 bases). V shed 0 bases and J shed 7 bases, with 10 bases lying between them. The germline V gene has CDR1 MGHRA and CDR2 YSYEKL. The CDR3 extends over 14 amino acids. CDR3 coding DNA: TGCGCCAGCAGCCAAGAAGGGGGGCAACAGCCCCAGCATTTT. This codes for CASSQEGGQQPQHF.

The chain employs TRBV10-1 and TRBJ2-3, with TRBD2 matching over 11 bases. This CDR3 has 16 amino acids. Germline CDR1 WNHNN, CDR2 SYGVQD (reference sequence). With V trimmed by 5 bases and J by 2 bases, 6 bases remained unmatched. The CDR3 protein is CASSTAGLADTDTQYF. The DNA for the CDR3 is TGCGCCAGCAGTACGGCGGGACTAGCGGACACAGATACGCAGTATTTT.

This chain links TRBV5-6 with TRBJ2-7; 7 bases match TRBD1. Per the germline V gene, CDR1 is SGHDT and CDR2 is YYEEEE. J was trimmed by 3 bases and V by 6 bases; bases with no gene match: 9. This CDR3 has 14 amino acids. The CDR3 DNA reads TGTGCCAGCAAACACAGGGGTACCAACTACGAGCAGTACTTC. Protein sequence: CASKHRGTNYEQYF.

This chain connects TRBV6-6 to TRBJ2-5; the D is unclear. The CDR3 extends over 14 amino acids. Trimming took off 5 bases at V and 2 bases at J, with 12 bases between the two ends. Per the germline V gene, CDR1 is MNHNY and CDR2 is SVGAGI (reference sequence). Written as DNA, the CDR3 is TGTGCCAGCAGTCGGGTGGAAAGTCAAGAGACCCAGTACTTC. This translates into CASSRVESQETQYF.